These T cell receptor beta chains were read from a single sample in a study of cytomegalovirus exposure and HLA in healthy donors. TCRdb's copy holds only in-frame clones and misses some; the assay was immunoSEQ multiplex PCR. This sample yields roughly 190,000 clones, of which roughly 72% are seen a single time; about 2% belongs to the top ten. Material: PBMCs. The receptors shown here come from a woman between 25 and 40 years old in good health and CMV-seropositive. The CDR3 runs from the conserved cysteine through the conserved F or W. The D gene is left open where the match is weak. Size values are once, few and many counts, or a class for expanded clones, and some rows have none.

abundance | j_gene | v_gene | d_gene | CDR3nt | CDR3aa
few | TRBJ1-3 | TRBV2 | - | TGTGCCAGCAGTTCCTTAGCATACTCTGGAAACACCATATATTTT | CASSSLAYSGNTIYF
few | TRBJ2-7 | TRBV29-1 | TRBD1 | TGCAGCGTTGGGACAGGGAACCACGAGCAGTACTTC | CSVGTGNHEQYF
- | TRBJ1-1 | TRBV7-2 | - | TGTGCCAGCAGCACCCCCGCAGGGTGGGTCGCTGAAGCTTTCTTT | CASSTPAGWVAEAFF
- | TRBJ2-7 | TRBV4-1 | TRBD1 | TGCGCCAGCAGCCCTTATACAGGGGGCTTCTCCTACGAGCAGTACTTC | CASSPYTGGFSYEQYF
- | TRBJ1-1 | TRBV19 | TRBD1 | TGTGCCAGTAGAGACAGGGAAAACACTGAAGCTTTCTTT | CASRDRENTEAFF
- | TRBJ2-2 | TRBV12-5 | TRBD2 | TGTGCTAGTGCCAGGGAGGGGATCGCGAACACCGGGGAGCTGTTTTTT | CASAREGIANTGELFF
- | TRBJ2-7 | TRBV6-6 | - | TGTGCCAGCAGTTACTCCGCCGGCGGCCACGAGCAGTACTTC | CASSYSAGGHEQYF
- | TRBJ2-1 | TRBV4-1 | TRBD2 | TGCGCCAGCAGCCAAGTAGCGGGGACCTACAATGAGCAGTTCTTC | CASSQVAGTYNEQFF
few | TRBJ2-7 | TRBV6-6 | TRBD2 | TGTGCCAGCAGTTACTATAGCGGGAGAGGGGAGCAGTACTTC | CASSYYSGRGEQYF
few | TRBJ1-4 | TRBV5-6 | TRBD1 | TGTGCCAGCAGCCCCCGTGTGCTGACAGGGGATCGCGGAAAACTGTTTTTT | CASSPRVLTGDRGKLFF
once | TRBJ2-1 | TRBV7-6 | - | TGTGCCAGCAGCTCCATCTTTACAGGGAATGAGCAGTTCTTC | CASSSIFTGNEQFF
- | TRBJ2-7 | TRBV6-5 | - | TGTGCCAGCAGGGCAAACAGGGTTTCCTACGAGCAGTACTTC | CASRANRVSYEQYF
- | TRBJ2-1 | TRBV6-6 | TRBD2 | TGTGCCAGCAAACTAGCGGACCACAATGAGCAGTTCTTC | CASKLADHNEQFF
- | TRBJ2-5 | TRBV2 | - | TGTGCCAGCAGCCCCACTAGTCTAGAGACCCAGTACTTC | CASSPTSLETQYF
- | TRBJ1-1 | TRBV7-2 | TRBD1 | TGTGCCAGCGGGACAGGGGGACCTGAAGCTTTCTTT | CASGTGGPEAFF
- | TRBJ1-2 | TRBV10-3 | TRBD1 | TGTGCCATCACCCCGGACAGGGGTTCCCTCTCCGGCTACACCTTC | CAITPDRGSLSGYTF
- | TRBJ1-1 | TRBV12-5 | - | TGTGCTAGTGGTTTGATGACAGGTACGAACACTGAAGCTTTCTTT | CASGLMTGTNTEAFF
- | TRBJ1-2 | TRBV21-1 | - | TGTGCCAGCAGCAAAGGAGGGACAGGGGGCGGCTACACCTTC | CASSKGGTGGGYTF
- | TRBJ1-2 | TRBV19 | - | TGTGCCAGTACTGTCGAGGCTCACTCCACTGGAGGCTACACCTTC | CASTVEAHSTGGYTF
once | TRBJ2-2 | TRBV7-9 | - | TGTGCCAGCAGCCCCCGGGGGGCAGGGGTCACCGGGGAGCTGTTTTTT | CASSPRGAGVTGELFF
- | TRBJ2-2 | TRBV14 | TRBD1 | TGTGCCAGCAGCCAGCTACAGGGGGCTACCGGGGAGCTGTTTTTT | CASSQLQGATGELFF
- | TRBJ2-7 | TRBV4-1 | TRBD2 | TGCGCCAGCAGCCAAAGACTAGCGGGGTCCCTCTACGAGCAGTACTTC | CASSQRLAGSLYEQYF
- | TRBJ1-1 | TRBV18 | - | TGTGCCAGCTCACAGGGACTTACCGCTGAAGCTTTCTTT | CASSQGLTAEAFF
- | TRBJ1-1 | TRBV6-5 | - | TGTGCCAGCAGTTACACCAGGGGTACTGAAGCTTTCTTT | CASSYTRGTEAFF
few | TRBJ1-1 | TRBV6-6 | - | TGTGCCAGCAGTTACGGGTCGGGTGAAGCTTTCTTT | CASSYGSGEAFF
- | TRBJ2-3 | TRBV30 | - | TGTGCCTGCACCAGGAGCACAGATACGCAGTATTTT | CACTRSTDTQYF
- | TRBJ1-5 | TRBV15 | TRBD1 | TGTGCCACCAGCAGAGAAAGGGGGCTGGATAGCAATCAGCCCCAGCATTTT | CATSRERGLDSNQPQHF
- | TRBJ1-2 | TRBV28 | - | TGTGCCAGCAGTTTCCCCGCGGGGATAGGGTATGGCTACACCTTC | CASSFPAGIGYGYTF
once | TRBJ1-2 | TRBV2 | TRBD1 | TGTGCCAGCATCCCGGCGACAGGGGGCACTGGCTACACCTTC | CASIPATGGTGYTF
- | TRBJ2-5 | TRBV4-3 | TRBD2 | TGCGCCAGCAGCCATGGACTAGCAGAGGCAGAGACCCAGTACTTC | CASSHGLAEAETQYF
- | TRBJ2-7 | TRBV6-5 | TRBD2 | TGTGCCAGTACGGCCTCTAGCGGGGCCCCCTACGAGCAGTACTTC | CASTASSGAPYEQYF
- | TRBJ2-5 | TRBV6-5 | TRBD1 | TGTGCCAGCAGTAAGAATTCCGGGACAGGGGGCCAACAGTACTTC | CASSKNSGTGGQQYF
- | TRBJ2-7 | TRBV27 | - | TGTGCCAGCAGTTTATATCCCCCGGGAGACCGAGCAATTCACTCCTACGAGCAGTACTTC | CASSLYPPGDRAIHSYEQYF
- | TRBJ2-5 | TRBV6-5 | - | TGTGCCAGCGGGAGGCCTCGACAGGGAGAGACCCAGTACTTC | CASGRPRQGETQYF
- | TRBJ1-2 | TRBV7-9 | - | TGTGCCAGCAGCCCCCCAGGCTATGGCTACACCTTC | CASSPPGYGYTF
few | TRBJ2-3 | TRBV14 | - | TGTGCCAGCAGCCAAGCATTACACAGGGACACAGATACGCAGTATTTT | CASSQALHRDTDTQYF
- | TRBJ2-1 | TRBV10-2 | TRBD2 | TGCGCCAGCAGCGGGCTCTCTAGCGGGAGGGCCTCCGTTGAGCAGTTCTTC | CASSGLSSGRASVEQFF
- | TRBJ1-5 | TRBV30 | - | TGTGCCTGGAGTGTACGGCGGCAGAGCAATCAGCCCCAGCATTTT | CAWSVRRQSNQPQHF
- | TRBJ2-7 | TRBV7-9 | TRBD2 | TGTGCCAGCAGCAGGGGGGGACTAGAGAGGGAGCAGTACTTC | CASSRGGLEREQYF
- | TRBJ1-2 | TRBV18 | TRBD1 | TGTGCCAGCTCACTAGACTTGACAGGGCTTAACTATGGCTACACCTTC | CASSLDLTGLNYGYTF
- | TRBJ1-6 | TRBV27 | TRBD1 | TGTGCCAGCAGTCCGGGACAGTTGATTTTCCCCCTCCACTTT | CASSPGQLIFPLHF
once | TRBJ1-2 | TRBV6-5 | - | TGTGCCAGCAGTTACTCAGGAGGTTATGGCTACACCTTC | CASSYSGGYGYTF
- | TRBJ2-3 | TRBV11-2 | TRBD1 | TGTGCCAGCAGCGGACAGGTTACAGATACGCAGTATTTT | CASSGQVTDTQYF
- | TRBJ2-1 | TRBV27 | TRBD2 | TGTGCCAGCAGAACTAGCGGGAGGGCCTATGAGCAGTTCTTC | CASRTSGRAYEQFF
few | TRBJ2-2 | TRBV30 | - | TGTGCCTGGAGTGTAGGTGGTTGGGCCACCTCCCCCGGGGAGCTGTTTTTT | CAWSVGGWATSPGELFF
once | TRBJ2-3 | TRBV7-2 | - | TGTGCCAGCAGCTCTAGCACAGATACGCAGTATTTT | CASSSSTDTQYF
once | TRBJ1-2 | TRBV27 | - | TGTGCCAGCAGCTCACACGATCATCCCTATGGCTACACCTTC | CASSSHDHPYGYTF
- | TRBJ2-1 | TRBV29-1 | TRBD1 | TGCAGCGTTCGACCCGGGACAGGGGTCGGGAATGAGCAGTTCTTC | CSVRPGTGVGNEQFF
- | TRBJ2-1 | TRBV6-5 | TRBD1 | TGTGCCAGCAGTGCCACAGGGGATGGTGAGCAGTTCTTC | CASSATGDGEQFF
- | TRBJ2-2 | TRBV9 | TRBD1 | TGTGCCAGCAGCGGGACGGACAGGGGGCGGTATCATAACACCGGGGAGCTGTTTTTT | CASSGTDRGRYHNTGELFF